The T cell receptor (beta chain) described here comes from a study of PD-1 blockade in classical Hodgkin lymphoma. V lost 6 bases, J lost 4 bases, and 7 bases stayed unmatched. The CDR3 has 15 amino acids. CDR1 MGHDK and CDR2 SYGVNS come from the germline V gene. All patients relapsed after autologous stem cell transplantation, and brentuximab vedotin exposure varied. This clone was recorded only once. TCRdb's copy holds only in-frame clones and misses some; the assay was immunoSEQ multiplex PCR. The sample gives about 58,000 clones, around 93% of which show up once; under 11% is in the top ten. The sequencing used peripheral blood mononuclear cells (PBMCs), collected before the second cycle of nivolumab. The receptor was isolated from a human donor with classical Hodgkin lymphoma. This rearrangement joins TRBV25-1 to TRBJ2-3, with 10 positions matching TRBD2. The CDR3 DNA reads TGTGCCAGCAGAGGTTCTAGCGGGAGACCAGATACGCAGTATTTT. Amino acids: CASRGSSGRPDTQYF.